This TCR beta chain comes out of a study of cytomegalovirus exposure and HLA in healthy donors. Whole-study results and caveats: In a later analysis, an Asian-associated ancestry cluster reportedly showed fewer N-insertions than the roughly 700-donor mean.

Concerning this clone: Its specificity is unknown.

This CDR3 is built from 14 residues. V gave up 4 bases and J gave up 7 bases; unmatched junction bases: 2. CDR1 is SGHRS, CDR2 YFSETQ, per germline. Both 60 Vbeta primers and 13 Jbeta primers went into the PCR. Study processing details: Later reanalysis found 75 million to 95 million unique TCR beta chains, 9 million to 12 million of them shared. TCRdb's copy holds only in-frame clones and misses some; the assay was immunoSEQ multiplex PCR. The DNA was the basis for D and trimming; V, J and clone size are from that table. The data show about 130,000 clones, with roughly 68% seen just once and 5.8% held by the top ten.

The origin of this receptor is a woman between 50 and 59 years old in good health and CMV-seropositive. The chain combines TRBV5-1 with TRBJ1-6; TRBD1 agrees at 10 bases. The specimen sequenced was PBMCs. For the CDR3, the DNA is TGCGCCAGCAGCCCGGGACAGGGGAATTCACCCCTCCACTTT. It yields the protein CASSPGQGNSPLHF.